This T cell receptor beta chain came from a study of blood T cell repertoires in COVID-19. The repertoire was sequenced with immunoSEQ multiplex PCR; TCRdb's copy has only in-frame clones and lacks some. Counted here are under 100,000 clones, around four fifths occurring once; the ten biggest clones make up around 3.1%. The CDR3 is 14 residues long. Trimming took 6 bases from V and 6 from J; bases not matched to a gene: 9. Germline CDR1 and CDR2: KGHSH and LQKENI. The V gene is TRBV18, the J gene TRBJ2-3; 7 positions match TRBD2. The TCR originated in a man between 45 and 60 years old with acute or convalescent COVID-19. The sequencing sample was made of peripheral blood. The CDR3 DNA follows: TGTGCCAGCTCGCAGGGTAGCGGGCGGGATACGCAGTATTTT. Its translation: CASSQGSGRDTQYF.